The 19 T cell receptor beta chains below were found in one sample sequenced in a study of blood T cell repertoires in COVID-19. Clones were read by immunoSEQ multiplex PCR, and TCRdb kept only the in-frame ones, dropping some. This table holds roughly 180,000 clones, about 88% found once. The material sequenced was peripheral blood. The receptors stem from a woman in her forties or fifties with COVID-19, enrolled during active disease.

The chain uses TRBV27 and TRBJ1-1, with D possibly matching TRBD1 (6 bases). Trimming shortened V by 6 bases and J by 4 bases, and 12 bases separated the two germline ends. CDR3 length equals 13 residues. From germline, CDR1 is MNHEY and CDR2 SMNVEV (reference sequence). The CDR3 region is CASSLGGGTEAFF. The CDR3 bases are TGTGCCAGCAGCCTGGGAGGGGGCACTGAAGCTTTCTTT.

CDR3 sequence (DNA): TGTGCCAGCAGTCTAAGCGGGGGGGAAGAGACCCAGTACTTC. Protein: CASSLSGGEETQYF. The rearrangement links TRBV6-5 to TRBJ2-5; 10 positions match TRBD2. This CDR3 is 14 amino acids long. CDR1 is MNHEY and CDR2 is SVGAGI in the germline V gene. The trim removed 5 bases at V and 3 bases at J, leaving 3 bases unmatched.

J is TRBJ2-3 and V is TRBV13; D possibly corresponds to TRBD2 (5 bases). With 3 bases removed from V and 6 bases from J, the gap between germline ends came to 16 bases. The germline V gene encodes CDR1 PRHDT and CDR2 FYEKMQ (reference sequence). The CDR3 has 15 residues. CDR3 in DNA: TGTGCCAGCAGCTTTAACCCCCTTAGGGAGGATACGCAGTATTTT. Residues: CASSFNPLREDTQYF.

This chain uses TRBV19 with TRBJ2-2, with 10 bases that match TRBD2. Germline CDR1 and CDR2: LNHDA and SQIVND (reference sequence). The trim removed 1 base at V and 4 bases at J, leaving 0 bases unmatched. The CDR3 spans 15 residues. This CDR3 is CASSIGTSGTGELFF. The CDR3 nucleotides read TGTGCCAGTAGTATAGGGACTAGCGGCACCGGGGAGCTGTTTTTT.

The chain has TRBV12-3 or TRBV12-4 and TRBJ1-2, with a possible D match to TRBD1 (6 bases). Trimming cost V 9 bases and J 6 bases, with 14 bases left between them. The CDR3 is 12 residues long. CDR3 nucleotides: TGTGCCAGTAATAACCAGGGGCATGGCTACACCTTC. Its translation is CASNNQGHGYTF.

The chain links TRBV3-1 (or the pseudogene TRBV3-2) to TRBJ2-5; a possible D gene is TRBD1 (5 bases). Germline assignment: CDR1 LGHDT and CDR2 YNNKEL (reference sequence). V lost 3 bases and J lost 1, with 12 bases in between. This CDR3 is built from 15 residues. The CDR3 DNA sequence: TGTGCCAGCAGCCAGAACCAGGGATTCCAAGAGACCCAGTACTTC. It translates to CASSQNQGFQETQYF.

The chain links TRBV28 to TRBJ2-7; 9 nucleotides line up with TRBD1. Germline CDR1 MDHEN, CDR2 SYDVKM. CDR3 length equals 12 residues. Trimming cost V 6 bases and J 8 bases; bases outside gene matches: 5. The CDR3 protein is CASSLGQGKQYF. As DNA, the CDR3 is TGTGCCAGCAGCCTCGGACAGGGGAAGCAGTACTTC.

V is TRBV7-9 and J is TRBJ2-1; D is possibly TRBD1 (7 bases). V shed 5 bases and J shed 6 bases, with 17 bases lying between them. Germline loops: CDR1 SEHNR, CDR2 FQNEAQ (reference sequence). The CDR3 loop spans 15 amino acids. The CDR3 loop reads CASSQGETSSNEQFF. For the CDR3, the DNA is TGTGCCAGCAGCCAGGGGGAGACTAGTAGCAATGAGCAGTTCTTC.

V gene TRBV28 combines with J gene TRBJ1-1; 10 bases agree with TRBD1. Per germline, CDR1 MDHEN and CDR2 SYDVKM. Losses at the gene ends were 1 base for V and 1 base for J; bases not matched to a gene: 6. The length of the CDR3 is 17 residues. CDR3 nucleotide sequence: TGTGCCAGCAGTTTATTTGACAGGGGGCGTAAGAACACTGAAGCTTTCTTT. This translates into CASSLFDRGRKNTEAFF.

This chain connects TRBV3-1 (or the pseudogene TRBV3-2) to TRBJ1-5; 10 bases align to TRBD1. The V gene end was trimmed by 4 bases and the J gene end by 4 bases; junction bases not matched to a gene: 1. Germline-derived CDR1 and CDR2 are LGHDT and YNNKEL (reference sequence). The CDR3 is made up of 14 amino acids. DNA of the CDR3: TGTGCCAGCAGCCCGGGACAGGGGAATCAGCCCCAGCATTTT. Protein: CASSPGQGNQPQHF.

The chain's CDR3 is CASSRDRAQETQYF. The CDR3, as DNA: TGTGCCAGCAGCCGAGACAGGGCTCAAGAGACCCAGTACTTC. V gene TRBV3-1 (or the pseudogene TRBV3-2) combines with J gene TRBJ2-5; 7 nucleotides line up with TRBD1. CDR1 is LGHDT and CDR2 is YNNKEL in the germline V gene (reference sequence). CDR3 size: 14 residues. J lost 2 bases, V lost 4 bases, and 4 bases had no gene match.

This clone was picked up many times. This chain joins TRBV6-6 and TRBJ1-1, with D unresolved. V was cut by 7 bases and J by 1 base, with 10 bases left in between. The CDR3 contains 13 residues. Germline V gives CDR1 MNHNY, CDR2 SVGAGI (reference sequence). CDR3 sequence reads: CASTGISNTEAFF. CDR3 DNA: TGTGCCAGCACCGGGATTTCGAACACTGAAGCTTTCTTT.

The rearrangement joins TRBV18 to TRBJ1-2, with a tentative D call TRBD1 (5 bases). V was cut by 3 bases and J by 6 bases, with 17 bases left in between. The germline CDR1 and CDR2 sequences are KGHSH and LQKENI. This CDR3 contains 15 residues. DNA for the CDR3: TGTGCCAGCTCACCCTCAAGAACACCCAGGGATGGCTACACCTTC. This translates into CASSPSRTPRDGYTF. Full variable domain (remainder filled in from reference TRBV18 and TRBJ1-2): NAGVMQNPRHLVRRRGQEARLRCSPMKGHSHVYWYRQLPEEGLKFMVYLQKENIIDESGMPKERFSAEFPKEGPSILRIQQVVRGDSAAYFCASSPSRTPRDGYTFGSGTRLTVV.

This chain joins TRBV6-5 and TRBJ1-5; D perhaps matches TRBD1 (6 bases). V lost 7 bases and J lost 6, with 13 bases in between. Germline CDR1 MNHEY, CDR2 SVGAGI. This CDR3 comprises 13 residues. The CDR3 loop reads CASTVGDTQPQHF. The DNA for the CDR3 is TGTGCCAGCACGGTGGGGGACACTCAGCCCCAGCATTTT.

This clone was detected only a few times. V usage is TRBV11-2 and J usage is TRBJ2-2; D remains ambiguous. The germline V gene has CDR1 SGHAT and CDR2 FQNNGV. The CDR3 has 13 amino acids. With 1 base removed from V and 5 bases from J, the gap between germline ends came to 5 bases. CDR3 protein: CASSLVTTGELFF. Here the CDR3 DNA reads TGTGCCAGCAGCTTAGTAACTACCGGGGAGCTGTTTTTT. Using reference TRBV11-2 and TRBJ2-2 for the parts outside the CDR3, the full variable domain is EAGVAQSPRYKIIEKRQSVAFWCNPISGHATLYWYQQILGQGPKLLIQFQNNGVVDDSQLPKDRFSAERLKGVDSTLKIQPAKLEDSAVYLCASSLVTTGELFFGEGSRLTVL.

V usage is TRBV19 and J usage is TRBJ1-1; TRBD1 might be the D (6 bases). The CDR3 extends over 15 amino acids. Per germline, CDR1 LNHDA and CDR2 SQIVND (reference sequence). V was trimmed by 3 bases and J by 5 bases, leaving 16 bases between them. The CDR3 reads CASSIPGGGGTEAFF. The CDR3 region has the DNA TGTGCCAGTAGTATCCCCGGTGGGGGCGGAACTGAAGCTTTCTTT.

The V gene is TRBV2, the J gene TRBJ1-4; 8 nucleotides line up with TRBD1. From germline, CDR1 is SNHLY and CDR2 FYNNEI. CDR3 size: 12 residues. With V trimmed by 2 bases and J by 14 bases, 4 bases remained unmatched. CDR3 in DNA: TGTGCCAGCAGTGAAACGAGGGACAGGCTGTTTTTT. It specifies CASSETRDRLFF.

This sequence joins TRBV30 and TRBJ1-5, with D uncertain. The ends were cut back, 3 bases at V and 4 bases at J, with 19 bases in the middle. Germline-derived CDR1 and CDR2 are GTSNPN and SVGIG (reference sequence). The length of the CDR3 is 16 residues. CDR3 coding DNA: TGTGCCTGGAGCCTCTCAAGACAAGGATATAATCAGCCCCAGCATTTT. Translating gives CAWSLSRQGYNQPQHF.

The rearrangement uses TRBV5-5 and TRBJ2-7; the match to TRBD2 covers 11 bases. Germline-derived CDR1 and CDR2 are SGHKS and YYEKEE (reference sequence). CDR3 length equals 15 residues. V gave up 4 bases and J gave up 0 bases; unmatched junction bases: 3. As DNA, the CDR3 is TGTGCCAGCAGCCCTAGCGGGGGGAGCTCCTACGAGCAGTACTTC. This gives the protein CASSPSGGSSYEQYF.